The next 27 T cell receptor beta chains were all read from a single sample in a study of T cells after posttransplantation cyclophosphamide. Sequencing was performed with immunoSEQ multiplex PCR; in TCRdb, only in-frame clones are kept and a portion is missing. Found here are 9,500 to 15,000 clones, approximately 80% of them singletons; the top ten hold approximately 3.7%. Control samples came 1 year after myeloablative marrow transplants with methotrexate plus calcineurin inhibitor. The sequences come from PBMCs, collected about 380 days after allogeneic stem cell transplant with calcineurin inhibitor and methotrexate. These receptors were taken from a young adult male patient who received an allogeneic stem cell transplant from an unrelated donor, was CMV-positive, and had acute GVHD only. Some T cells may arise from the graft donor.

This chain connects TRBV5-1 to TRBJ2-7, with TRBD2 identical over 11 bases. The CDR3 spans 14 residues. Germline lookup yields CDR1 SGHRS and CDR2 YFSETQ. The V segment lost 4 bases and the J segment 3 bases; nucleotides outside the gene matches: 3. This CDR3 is CASSLGLAVYEQYF. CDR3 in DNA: TGCGCCAGCAGCCTGGGACTAGCGGTCTACGAGCAGTACTTC.

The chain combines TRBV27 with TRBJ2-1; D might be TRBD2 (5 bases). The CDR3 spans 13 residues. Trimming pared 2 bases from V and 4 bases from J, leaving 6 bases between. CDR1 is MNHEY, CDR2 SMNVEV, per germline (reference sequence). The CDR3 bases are TGTGCCAGCAGTTTAGAGGGATACAATGAGCAGTTCTTC. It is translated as CASSLEGYNEQFF.

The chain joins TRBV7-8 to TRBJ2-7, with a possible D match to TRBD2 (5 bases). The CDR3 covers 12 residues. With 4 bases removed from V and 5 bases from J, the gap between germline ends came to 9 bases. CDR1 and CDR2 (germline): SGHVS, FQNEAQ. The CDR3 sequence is CASSSWTDEQYF. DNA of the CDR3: TGTGCCAGCAGCTCTTGGACTGACGAGCAGTACTTC.

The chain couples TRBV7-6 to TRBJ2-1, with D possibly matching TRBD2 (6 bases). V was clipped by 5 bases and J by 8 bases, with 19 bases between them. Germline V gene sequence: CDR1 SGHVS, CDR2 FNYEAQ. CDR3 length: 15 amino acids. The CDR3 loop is CASSGKGLGGDEQFF. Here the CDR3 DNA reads TGTGCCAGCAGCGGGAAGGGTTTGGGGGGAGATGAGCAGTTCTTC.

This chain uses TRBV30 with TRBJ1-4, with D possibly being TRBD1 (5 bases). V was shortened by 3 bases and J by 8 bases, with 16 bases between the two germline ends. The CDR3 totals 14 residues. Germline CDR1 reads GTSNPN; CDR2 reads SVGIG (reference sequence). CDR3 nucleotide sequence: TGTGCCTGGAGCCGGCCAGGGCTTGGCGAAAAACTGTTTTTT. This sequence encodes CAWSRPGLGEKLFF.

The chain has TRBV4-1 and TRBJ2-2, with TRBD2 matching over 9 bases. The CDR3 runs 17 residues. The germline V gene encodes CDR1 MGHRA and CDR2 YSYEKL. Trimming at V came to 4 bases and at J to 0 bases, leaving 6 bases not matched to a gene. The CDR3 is CASSRGSGGANTGELFF. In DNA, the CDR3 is TGCGCCAGCAGCCGGGGTAGCGGGGGCGCGAACACCGGGGAGCTGTTTTTT.

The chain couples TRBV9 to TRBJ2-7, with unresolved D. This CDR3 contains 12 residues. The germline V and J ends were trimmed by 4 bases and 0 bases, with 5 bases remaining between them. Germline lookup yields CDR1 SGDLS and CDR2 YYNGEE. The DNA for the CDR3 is TGTGCCAGCAGCCCTTCCTCCTACGAGCAGTACTTC. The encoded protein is CASSPSSYEQYF.

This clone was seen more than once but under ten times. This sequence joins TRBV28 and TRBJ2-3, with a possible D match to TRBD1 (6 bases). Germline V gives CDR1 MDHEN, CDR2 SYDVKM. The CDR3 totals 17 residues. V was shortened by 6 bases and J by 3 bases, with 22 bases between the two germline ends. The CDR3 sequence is CASSSTGLVRGTDTQYF. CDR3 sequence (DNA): TGTGCCAGCAGCTCCACAGGGTTAGTGAGAGGGACAGATACGCAGTATTTT.

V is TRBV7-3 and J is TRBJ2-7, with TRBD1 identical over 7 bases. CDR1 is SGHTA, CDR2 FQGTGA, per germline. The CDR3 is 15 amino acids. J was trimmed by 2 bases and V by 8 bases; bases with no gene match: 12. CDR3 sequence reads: CASAEVQGIPYEQYF. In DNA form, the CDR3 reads TGTGCCAGCGCGGAGGTACAGGGGATCCCCTACGAGCAGTACTTC.

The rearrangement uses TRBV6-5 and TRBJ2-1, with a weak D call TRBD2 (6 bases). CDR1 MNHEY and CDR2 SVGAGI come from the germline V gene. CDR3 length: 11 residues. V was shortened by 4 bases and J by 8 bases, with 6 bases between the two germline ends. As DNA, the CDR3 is TGTGCCAGCAGTTGGAGGGATGAGCAGTTCTTC. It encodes CASSWRDEQFF.

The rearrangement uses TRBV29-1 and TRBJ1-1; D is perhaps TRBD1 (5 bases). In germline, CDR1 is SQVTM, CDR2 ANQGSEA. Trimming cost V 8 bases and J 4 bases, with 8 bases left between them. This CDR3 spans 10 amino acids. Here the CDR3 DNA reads TGCAGCCTGGGGGGCACTGAAGCTTTCTTT. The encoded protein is CSLGGTEAFF.

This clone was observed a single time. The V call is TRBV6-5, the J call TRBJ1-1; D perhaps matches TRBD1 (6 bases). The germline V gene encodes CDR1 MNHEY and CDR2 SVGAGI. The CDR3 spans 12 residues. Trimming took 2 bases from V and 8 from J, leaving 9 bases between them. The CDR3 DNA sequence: TGTGCCAGCAGTTACGACAGGCAGGAAGCTTTCTTT. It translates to CASSYDRQEAFF.

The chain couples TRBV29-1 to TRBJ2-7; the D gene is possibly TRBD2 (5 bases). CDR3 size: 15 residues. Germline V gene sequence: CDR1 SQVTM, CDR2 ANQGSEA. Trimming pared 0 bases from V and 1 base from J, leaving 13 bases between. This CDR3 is CSVEDPSGSSYEQYF. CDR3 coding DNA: TGCAGCGTTGAAGATCCGAGCGGTAGTTCCTACGAGCAGTACTTC.

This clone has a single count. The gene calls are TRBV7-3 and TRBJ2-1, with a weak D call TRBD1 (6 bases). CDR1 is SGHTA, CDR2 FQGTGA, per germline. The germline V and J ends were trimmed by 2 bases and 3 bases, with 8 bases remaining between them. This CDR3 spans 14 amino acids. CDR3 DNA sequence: TGTGCCAGCAGCTTAGGGGGCGGCTACAATGAGCAGTTCTTC. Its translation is CASSLGGGYNEQFF.

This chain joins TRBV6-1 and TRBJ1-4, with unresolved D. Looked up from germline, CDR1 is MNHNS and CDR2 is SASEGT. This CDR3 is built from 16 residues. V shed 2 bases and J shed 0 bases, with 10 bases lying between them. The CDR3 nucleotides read TGTGCCAGCAGTGAAATGGAGGGAACAACTAATGAAAAACTGTTTTTT. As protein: CASSEMEGTTNEKLFF.

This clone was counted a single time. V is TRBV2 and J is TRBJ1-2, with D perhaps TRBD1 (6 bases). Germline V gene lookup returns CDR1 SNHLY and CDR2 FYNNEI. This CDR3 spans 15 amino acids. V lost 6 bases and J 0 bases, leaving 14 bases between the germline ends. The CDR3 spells CASRPGTTANYGYTF. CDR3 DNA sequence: TGTGCCAGCAGGCCCGGGACAACAGCTAACTATGGCTACACCTTC.

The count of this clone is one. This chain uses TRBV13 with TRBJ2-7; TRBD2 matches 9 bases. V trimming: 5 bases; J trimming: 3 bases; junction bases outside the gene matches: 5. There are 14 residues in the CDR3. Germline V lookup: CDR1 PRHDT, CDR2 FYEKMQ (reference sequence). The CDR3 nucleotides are TGTGCCAGCAGCCTTAGCGGGGGAGACTACGAGCAGTACTTC. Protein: CASSLSGGDYEQYF.

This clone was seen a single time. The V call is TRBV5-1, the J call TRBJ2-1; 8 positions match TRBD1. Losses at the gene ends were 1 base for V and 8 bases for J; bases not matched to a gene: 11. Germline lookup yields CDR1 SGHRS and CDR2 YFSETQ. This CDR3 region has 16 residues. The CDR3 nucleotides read TGCGCCAGCAGCTTGTATGGTGTAACAGGGGGAGATGAGCAGTTCTTC. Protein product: CASSLYGVTGGDEQFF. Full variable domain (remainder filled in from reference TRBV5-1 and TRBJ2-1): KAGVTQTPRYLIKTRGQQVTLSCSPISGHRSVSWYQQTPGQGLQFLFEYFSETQRNKGNFPGRFSGRQFSNSRSEMNVSTLELGDSALYLCASSLYGVTGGDEQFFGPGTRLTVL.

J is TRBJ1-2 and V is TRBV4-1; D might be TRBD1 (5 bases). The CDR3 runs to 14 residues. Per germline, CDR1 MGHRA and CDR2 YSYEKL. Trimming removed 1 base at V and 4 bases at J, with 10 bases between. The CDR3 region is CASSQVEGSYGYTF. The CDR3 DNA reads TGCGCCAGCAGCCAAGTGGAGGGGAGCTATGGCTACACCTTC.

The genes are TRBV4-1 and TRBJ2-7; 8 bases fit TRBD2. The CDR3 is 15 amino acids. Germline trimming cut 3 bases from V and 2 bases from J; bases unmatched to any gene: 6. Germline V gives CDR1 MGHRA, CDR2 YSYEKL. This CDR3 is CASSHPGLETYEQYF. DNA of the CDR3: TGCGCCAGCAGCCACCCGGGACTAGAGACCTACGAGCAGTACTTC.

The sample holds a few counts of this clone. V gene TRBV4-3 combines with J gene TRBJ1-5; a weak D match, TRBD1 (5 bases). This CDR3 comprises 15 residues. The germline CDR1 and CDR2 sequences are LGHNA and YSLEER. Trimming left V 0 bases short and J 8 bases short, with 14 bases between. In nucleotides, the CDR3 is TGCGCCAGCAGCCAAGAGGGGGGGACTTTCGAGCCCCAGCATTTT. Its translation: CASSQEGGTFEPQHF.

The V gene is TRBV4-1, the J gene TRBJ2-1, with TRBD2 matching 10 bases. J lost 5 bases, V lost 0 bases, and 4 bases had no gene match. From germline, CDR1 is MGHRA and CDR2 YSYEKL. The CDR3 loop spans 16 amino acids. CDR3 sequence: CASSQDGLAGDNEQFF. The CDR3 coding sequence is TGCGCCAGCAGCCAAGATGGGCTAGCGGGGGACAATGAGCAGTTCTTC.

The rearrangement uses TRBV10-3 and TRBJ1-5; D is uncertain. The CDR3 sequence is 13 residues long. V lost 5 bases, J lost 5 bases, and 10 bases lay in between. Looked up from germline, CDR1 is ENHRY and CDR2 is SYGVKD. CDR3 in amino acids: CAISPSPDQPQHF. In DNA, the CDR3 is TGTGCCATCAGTCCCTCCCCAGATCAGCCCCAGCATTTT.

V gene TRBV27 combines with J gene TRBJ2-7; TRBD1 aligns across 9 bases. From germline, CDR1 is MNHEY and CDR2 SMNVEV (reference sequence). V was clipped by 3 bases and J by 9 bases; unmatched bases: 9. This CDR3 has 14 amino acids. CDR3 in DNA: TGTGCCAGCAGTTTGGGAGACAGGGGGTTTGGGCAGTACTTC. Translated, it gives CASSLGDRGFGQYF.

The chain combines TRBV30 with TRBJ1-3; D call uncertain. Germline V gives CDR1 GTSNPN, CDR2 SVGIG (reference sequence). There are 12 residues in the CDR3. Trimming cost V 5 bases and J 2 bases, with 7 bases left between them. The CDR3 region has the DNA TGTGCCTGGGAGGCCCCTGGAAACACCATATATTTT. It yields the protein CAWEAPGNTIYF.

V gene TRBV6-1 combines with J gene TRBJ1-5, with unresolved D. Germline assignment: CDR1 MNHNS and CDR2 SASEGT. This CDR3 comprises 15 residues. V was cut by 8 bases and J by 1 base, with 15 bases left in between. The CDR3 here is CASRREGASNQPQHF. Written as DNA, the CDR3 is TGTGCCAGCCGGCGGGAGGGCGCGAGCAATCAGCCCCAGCATTTT.

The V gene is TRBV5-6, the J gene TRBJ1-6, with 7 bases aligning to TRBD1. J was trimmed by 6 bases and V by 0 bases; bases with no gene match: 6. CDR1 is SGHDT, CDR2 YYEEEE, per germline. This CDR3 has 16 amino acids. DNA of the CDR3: TGTGCCAGCAGCTTGGGCGGACAGGTTATTAATTCACCCCTCCACTTT. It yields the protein CASSLGGQVINSPLHF.